This TCR beta chain stems from a study of Ad26.COV2.S vaccination and SARS-CoV-2 variants (dated by TCRdb to about 2021). Background for the entire study: Donors in the vaccine arm were drawn from COV1001, a multicentre, randomized, double-blind, placebo-controlled phase I-IIa trial testing Ad26.COV2.S in healthy adults. Ad26.COV2.S was administered intramuscularly at a dose of 5x10^10 or 1x10^11 viral particles, either as one shot or as two shots given 56 days apart. Sequencing of the TCRbeta repertoire served to evaluate the specificity and breadth of SARS-CoV-2-reactive T cell receptors following Ad26.COV2.S vaccination. A total of 32 samples were included in the TCR-sequenced set, comprising around 19 Ad26.COV2.S vaccine recipients, 5 placebo recipients and 8 SARS-CoV-2 convalescent individuals. Participants in the trial were split at random into five groups of five each, receiving low-dose or high-dose Ad26.COV2.S once or twice, or else placebo on both occasions. Investigators did not know the trial group allocation while performing experiments and assessing outcomes. On the study overall, not on this receptor specifically: After vaccination, spike-specific CD8+ and CD4+ T cell responses were reported to show substantial breadth. Non-spike TCR breadth was comparable between vaccine and placebo recipients, consistent with the vaccine containing only spike. Ad26.COV2.S recipients had higher spike-specific TCR breadth than placebo recipients (P = 0.0014). The study was not powered for comparison of responses between vaccine doses or regimens. According to the authors, total T cell responses may have been underestimated by the TCR breadth and depth analyses.

Germline trimming: 3 bases from V, 3 bases from J; junction bases outside gene matches: 6. The CDR3 spans 16 residues, from the cysteine through the phenylalanine. Only the CDR3 DNA stays, 48 bases, in frame from base 1. The germline V gene (reference sequence) provides CDR1 LGHDT and CDR2 YNNKEL. Note on this clone: Its binding antigen is unknown. No per-base quality is available; no much larger clone lies one base away.

The immunoSEQ Assay was used to sequence TCRbeta CDR3 regions. After extraction, genomic DNA underwent amplification by bias-controlled multiplex PCR, followed by high-throughput sequencing. In the original analysis: Collapsing and filtering of sequences were performed to quantify the absolute abundance of each unique TCRbeta CDR3 region. T cell fraction was estimated by normalizing TCRbeta template counts to usable DNA, which was measured by amplifying reference genes present in all nucleated cells. Repertoire TCRs were annotated as SARS-CoV-2-specific by exact matching of V gene, CDR3 amino acid sequence and J gene to a known reactive TCR set. MIRA supplied the reference SARS-CoV-2 TCR set, which was filtered for enrichment in COVID-19-positive ImmuneCODE repertoires so that public or cross-reactive TCRs were removed. Based on the MIRA antigens, annotated TCRs were further analysed at the level of specific ORF or position within ORF. Depth was the summed frequency of annotated unique rearrangements, while breadth was defined as annotated unique rearrangements over total unique productive rearrangements. TCR breadth was compared between groups using two-sided Wilcoxon rank-sum tests. Entries here come from immuneACCESS through TCRdb and include only in-frame sequences with V and J called. Some clones fail to appear in such tables; in the studies checked, an unresolved V gene covers under half of the shortfall, and the cause of the remainder is unknown. The V and J calls and clone size come from that table; D and trimming were worked out from the DNA. The sample table records some 480,000 clones; 87% of these occur just once. The ten largest clones add up to roughly 13% of the sample.

The treatment or condition label for this specimen denotes: some 20 received Ad26.COV2.S at low or high dose, single or two shots; 5 received placebo; per-sample allocation not given. Repertoires of vaccine and placebo recipients were sequenced from samples taken on day 63 after the first injection. Cohort 1b enrolled 25 or so adults aged 18-55 years at a single site in Boston, USA, between 29 July and 7 August 2020. As a vaccine, Ad26.COV2.S was a replication-incompetent adenovirus type 26 vector that expressed a prefusion-stabilized SARS-CoV-2 spike protein derived from the original Wuhan strain.

The sample in question was peripheral blood, obtained in a trial of Ad26.COV2.S vaccine versus placebo. Recombination connected TRBV3-1 (or the pseudogene TRBV3-2) to TRBJ1-1, and 11 junctional nucleotides match TRBD1. This TCR derives from a person aged 18-65 years who received the Ad26.COV2.S COVID-19 vaccine or a placebo. The CDR3 corresponds to CASSQGQGGFDTEAFF. The nucleotide sequence reads TGTGCCAGCAGCCAGGGACAGGGGGGTTTTGACACTGAAGCTTTCTTT.